Here is one TCR beta chain with its context. Its cognate antigen has yet to be identified. Base quality data are lacking; no much larger clone is found one base away. The data originate from a study of OX40 agonist ivuxolimab in advanced cancers. In terms of the full investigation: Ivuxolimab was a fully human IgG2 agonistic monoclonal antibody targeting the costimulatory receptor OX40 (CD134). Intravenous ivuxolimab was administered to patients every 2 weeks at six dose levels: 0.01, 0.1, 0.3, 1.5, 3 and 10 mg/kg. Of the 50 to 55 dose-escalation patients, hepatocellular carcinoma was present in 19, melanoma in approximately 15, renal cell carcinoma in 9 and head and neck cancer in 9. The monotherapy dose-escalation portion (N ≈ 50 patients) of the phase I ivuxolimab trial is reported in the paper. The point of sequencing TCRbeta in the periphery was to test whether ivuxolimab changed TCR sequence diversity and drove clonal T-cell expansion. Prior anti-PD-1, anti-PD-L1 or anti-CTLA-4 therapy was permitted, and checkpoint inhibitors had been received by about 37% of dose-escalation patients. Partial responses were achieved by three dose-escalation patients, of whom one had hepatocellular carcinoma and two had cutaneous melanoma. A male proportion of roughly 80% and a mean age of around 60 years, ranging from roughly 20 to 80, were recorded for the dose-escalation cohort. What the authors observed across the whole study: Low levels of normalized T-cell clonal expansion were also seen in some patients who did not respond. Antigen specificity was not determined for the clonally expanded peripheral T cells. In the 0.1-3.0 mg/kg groups, partial responders were among the patients with the lowest normalized peripheral clonal expansion, particularly in CD8+ T cells. After ivuxolimab, more expanded clones were found on average in CD8+ T cells than in CD4+ T cells. Clonal expansion of both CD4+ and CD8+ blood T cells was observed from baseline to week 6 at doses 0.1 to 3.0 mg/kg.

Trimming removed 3 bases from V and 7 bases from J; the gene matches leave 8 bases unexplained. The CDR3 spans 15 residues, from the cysteine through the phenylalanine. CDR3 DNA is the only sequence kept; it has 45 bases, read in frame from the first base. The germline V gene encodes CDR1 MDHEN and CDR2 SYDVKM. The trial excluded patients who had a history of autoimmune disease or were on systemic immunosuppression. Peripheral blood for TCR sequencing was collected from all dose cohorts at baseline, on cycle 4 day 1, and on cycle 7 day 1. Samples were obtained from an open-label, multicenter, first-in-human phase I dose-escalation trial of ivuxolimab. Adults with locally advanced or metastatic melanoma, renal cell, hepatocellular, or head and neck squamous cell carcinoma were enrolled in the trial. Before TCR sequencing, CD4+ T cells and CD8+ T cells were sorted from peripheral blood as separate populations.

For sequencing of the TCRbeta CDR3 region, genomic DNA was extracted from the sorted cells. The immunoSEQ Assay was used to sequence the TCRbeta CDR3 regions. TCRdb provides this immuneACCESS table in a form limited to in-frame rearrangements. Some clones are lacking; in checked studies, under half of them reflect an unresolved V gene, and why the rest are absent is not known. Across this sample there are tens of thousands of clones, with around nine tenths seen only once. The top ten hold approximately 0.3% of the sample. The sequence was obtained from an adult with an advanced solid tumor such as melanoma, head and neck, liver or kidney cancer. Recombination joined TRBV28 with TRBJ2-1, and 8 junction bases match TRBD1. Specimen: CD4+ or CD8+ T cells sorted from blood, collected in a trial of the OX40 agonist ivuxolimab. The DNA sequence follows: TGTGCCAGCAGTTTTAACAGGGGGTCGACTAATGAGCAGTTCTTC. Translated, it gives CASSFNRGSTNEQFF.